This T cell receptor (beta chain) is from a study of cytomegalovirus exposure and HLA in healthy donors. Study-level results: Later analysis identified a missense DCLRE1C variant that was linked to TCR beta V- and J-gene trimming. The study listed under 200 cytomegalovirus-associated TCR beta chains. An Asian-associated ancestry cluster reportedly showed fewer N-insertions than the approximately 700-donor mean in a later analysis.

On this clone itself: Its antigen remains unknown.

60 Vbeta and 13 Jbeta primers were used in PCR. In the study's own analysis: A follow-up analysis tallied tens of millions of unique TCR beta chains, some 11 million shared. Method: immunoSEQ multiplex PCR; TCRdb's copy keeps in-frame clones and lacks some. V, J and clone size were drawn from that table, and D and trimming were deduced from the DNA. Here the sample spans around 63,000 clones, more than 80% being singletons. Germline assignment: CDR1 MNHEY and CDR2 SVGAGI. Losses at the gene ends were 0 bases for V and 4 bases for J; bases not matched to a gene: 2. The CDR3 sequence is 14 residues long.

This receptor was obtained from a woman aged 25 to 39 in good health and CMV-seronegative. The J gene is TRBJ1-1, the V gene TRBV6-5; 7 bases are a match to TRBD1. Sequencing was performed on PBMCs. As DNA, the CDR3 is TGTGCCAGCAGTTACTCGAGGACAGGCACTGAAGCTTTCTTT. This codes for CASSYSRTGTEAFF.